The present T cell receptor beta chain was sequenced within a study of T-cell memory formation after mild COVID-19. Overall study context: The TCR clusters were mostly specific to one donor.

The CDR3 runs to 14 residues. Trimming removed 6 bases from V and 5 bases from J; junction bases left unmatched: 7. Germline lookup yields CDR1 MNHNS and CDR2 SASEGT. This clonotype has more than one count but fewer than ten. The antigen remains unidentified. 5'RACE primed at constant segments yielded TCR alpha and TCR beta cDNA libraries bearing sample barcodes and UMIs. TCRdb redid the calling of the 5' RACE reads with MiXCR, one entry per CDR3 protein. Of a few hundred thousand distinct CDR3 sequences detected, 20% to 30% appear once; the ten largest clones hold 8.5% to 9%. General study results and limits: Cross-reactive memory appears to have joined, as suggested by some responding clones showing up in pre-infection memory. Clones that contracted clustered mainly in CM and EM if CD4+ and in EMRA if CD8+.

The source material was PBMCs or a T cell subset sorted from them (not recorded which). This chain connects TRBV6-1 to TRBJ2-7; 10 bases align to TRBD1. This receptor was obtained from an adult woman who had mild COVID-19 (a few samples of this study predate the infection). Cell type and time point are not known. CDR3 protein: CASSPGQGGNEQYF. The DNA of the CDR3 is TGTGCCAGCAGCCCAGGACAGGGGGGGAACGAGCAGTACTTC.